This T cell receptor (beta chain) came from a study of Ad26.COV2.S vaccination and SARS-CoV-2 variants. Overall study context: The COV1001 Ad26.COV2.S trial arm included the donor.

Study results and caveats: Those who received vaccine or placebo ended up with similar non-spike TCR breadth.

Sequencing was performed with immunoSEQ multiplex PCR; in TCRdb, only in-frame clones are kept and a portion is missing. The sample has 350,000 to 400,000 clones, approximately 86% seen once; the top ten hold 3.5%. Notes on this clone: The antigen remains unidentified.

The treatment was: some 20 received Ad26.COV2.S at low or high dose, single or two shots; roughly five received placebo; per-sample allocation not given. Collection of the samples took place on day 63 after the first injection of vaccine or placebo. Aged 18-55 years, donor was enrolled in Boston in about 2020. Immunization relied on an Ad26 vector, which expressed Wuhan-strain SARS-CoV-2 spike. V trimming: 5 bases; J trimming: 7 bases; junction bases outside the gene matches: 9. Germline V lookup: CDR1 SNHLY, CDR2 FYNNEI. The CDR3 is 14 amino acids. This TCR was recovered from a person aged 18-60 years who received the Ad26.COV2.S COVID-19 vaccine or a placebo. The specimen comprised peripheral blood, sampled in a trial of Ad26.COV2.S vaccine versus placebo. The V call is TRBV2, the J call TRBJ1-2, with 8 bases aligning to TRBD1. Written as DNA, the CDR3 is TGTGCCAGCAGTCAGGACAGGGCGGTAGGTGGCTACACCTTC. Protein product: CASSQDRAVGGYTF.